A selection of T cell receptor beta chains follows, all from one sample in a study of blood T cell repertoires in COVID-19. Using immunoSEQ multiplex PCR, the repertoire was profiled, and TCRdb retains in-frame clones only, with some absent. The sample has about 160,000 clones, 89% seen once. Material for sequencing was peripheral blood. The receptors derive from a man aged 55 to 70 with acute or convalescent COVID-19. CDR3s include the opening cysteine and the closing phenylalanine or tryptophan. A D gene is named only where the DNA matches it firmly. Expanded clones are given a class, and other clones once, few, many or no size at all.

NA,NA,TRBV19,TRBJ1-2,TGTGCCAGTAGTGGGTCAGACTTCGCTACCTATGGCTACACCTTC,CASSGSDFATYGYTF
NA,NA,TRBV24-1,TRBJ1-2,TGTGCCACCAGTCCTTCGGTAGTTAACTATGGCTACACCTTC,CATSPSVVNYGYTF
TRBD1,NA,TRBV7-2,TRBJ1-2,TGTGCCAGCAGCCACGGACAGGGGACCGAGGGCTACACCTTC,CASSHGQGTEGYTF
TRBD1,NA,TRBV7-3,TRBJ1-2,TGTGCCAGCAGCTCTTTCGGACAGGGGGCGGTGGATGGCTACACCTTC,CASSSFGQGAVDGYTF
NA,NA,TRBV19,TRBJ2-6,TGTGCCAGTAGTCTCCAAATGGGGAGCTCTGGGGCCAACGTCCTGACTTTC,CASSLQMGSSGANVLTF
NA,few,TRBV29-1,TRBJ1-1,TGCAGCGTTACCCCGGGGGCTGAAGCTTTCTTT,CSVTPGAEAFF
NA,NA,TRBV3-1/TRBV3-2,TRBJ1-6,TGTGCCAGCAGCCAAGTAGGAGCGTTCGGGAATTCACCCCTCCACTTT,CASSQVGAFGNSPLHF
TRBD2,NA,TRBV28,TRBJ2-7,TGTGCCAGCAGTTTACCCATGCGGGGGGGCAACGAGCAGTACTTC,CASSLPMRGGNEQYF
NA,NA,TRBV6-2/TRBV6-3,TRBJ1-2,TGTGCCAGCAGCCCTGACAGGTTCCTTGTAGGCGTCTCTAACTATGGCTACACCTTC,CASSPDRFLVGVSNYGYTF
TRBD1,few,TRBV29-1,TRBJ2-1,TGCAGCGTCTTGAAGGAGGGGGACAGGCCCCTCTTC,CSVLKEGDRPLF
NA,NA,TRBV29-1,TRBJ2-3,TGCAGCGTTGAAGACAGTAGCACAGATACGCAGTATTTT,CSVEDSSTDTQYF
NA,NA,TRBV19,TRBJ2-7,TGTGCCAGTAGCACCACCCGGACAGTCTACGAGCAGTACTTC,CASSTTRTVYEQYF
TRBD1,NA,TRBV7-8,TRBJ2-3,TGTGCCAGCAGCTTCCCCCGAGAGACAGGGGCCACAGATACGCAGTATTTT,CASSFPRETGATDTQYF
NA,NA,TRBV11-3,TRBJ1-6,TGTGCCAGCAGCTTAGGGGCAGAGCGGAATTCACCCCTCCACTTT,CASSLGAERNSPLHF
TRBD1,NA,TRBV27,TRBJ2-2,TGTGCCAGCAGTTTATCCAGGGGGACCGGGGAGCTGTTTTTT,CASSLSRGTGELFF
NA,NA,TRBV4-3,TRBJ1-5,TGCGCCAGCAGCCAAGATTGGGGGGGGACGGATCAGCCCCAGCATTTT,CASSQDWGGTDQPQHF
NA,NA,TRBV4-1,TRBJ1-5,TGCGCCAGCAGCCAAGTAACGGGCAGGGCCATGAATCAGCCCCAGCATTTT,CASSQVTGRAMNQPQHF
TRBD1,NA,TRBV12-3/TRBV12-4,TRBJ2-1,TGTGCCAGCAGTAGCTCGGACAGGGAGGTGCAGTTCTTC,CASSSSDREVQFF
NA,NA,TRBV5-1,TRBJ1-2,TGCGCCAGCATCGGGGGGTACCCAAACTATGGCTACACCTTC,CASIGGYPNYGYTF
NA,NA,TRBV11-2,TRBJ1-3,TGTGCCAGCAGCTTAGCCAGGGGTGGAAACACCATATATTTT,CASSLARGGNTIYF
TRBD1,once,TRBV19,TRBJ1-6,TGTGCCAGTAGTCCAAGACAGGGGGAGATTTCACCCCTCCACTTT,CASSPRQGEISPLHF
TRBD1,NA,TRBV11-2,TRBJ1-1,TGTGCCAGCAGCCGCCAGGGGGGATACACTGAAGCTTTCTTT,CASSRQGGYTEAFF
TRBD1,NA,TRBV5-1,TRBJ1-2,TGCGCCAGCAGCCTAAGACAGGGGAAGGACTATGGCTACACCTTC,CASSLRQGKDYGYTF
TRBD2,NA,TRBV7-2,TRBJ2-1,TGTGCCAGCAGCGGAGAGGGAGGGCTGGCCTACAATGAGCAGTTCTTC,CASSGEGGLAYNEQFF
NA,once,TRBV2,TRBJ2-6,TGTGCCAGCAGTGACAGCTCTGGGGCCAACGTCCTGACTTTC,CASSDSSGANVLTF
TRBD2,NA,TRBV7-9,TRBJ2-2,TGTGCCAGCAGCTTAACTCTAGCGGGGGGTCAGAACACCGGGGAGCTGTTTTTT,CASSLTLAGGQNTGELFF
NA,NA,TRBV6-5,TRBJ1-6,TGTGCCAGCAGTCCCACGGGTGAGGCGGATTCACCCCTCCACTTT,CASSPTGEADSPLHF
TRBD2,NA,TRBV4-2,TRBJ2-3,TGTGCCAGCAGCCAAGAGTGGCGGGGGAGCACAGATACGCAGTATTTT,CASSQEWRGSTDTQYF
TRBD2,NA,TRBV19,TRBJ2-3,TGTGCCAGTAGTGCCGAGGGACTATCCACAGATACGCAGTATTTT,CASSAEGLSTDTQYF
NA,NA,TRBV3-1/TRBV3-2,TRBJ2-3,TGTGCCAGCAGCCAACGGGGGGCCCTCACAGATACGCAGTATTTT,CASSQRGALTDTQYF
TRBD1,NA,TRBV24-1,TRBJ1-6,TGTGCCACCAGTGACCAGGACAGGAATAATTCACCCCTCCACTTT,CATSDQDRNNSPLHF
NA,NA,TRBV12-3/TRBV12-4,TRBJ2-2,TGTGCCAGTACTAAAACGAACACCGGGGAGCTGTTTTTT,CASTKTNTGELFF
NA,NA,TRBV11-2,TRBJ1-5,TGTGCCAGCAGCTTAGGGGCAGTTAGCAATCAGCCCCAGCATTTT,CASSLGAVSNQPQHF
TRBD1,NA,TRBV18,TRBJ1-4,TGTGCCAGCGGGGGACAGCCTGCCGAAAAACTGTTTTTT,CASGGQPAEKLFF
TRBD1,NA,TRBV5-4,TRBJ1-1,TGTGCCAGCAGCTTGGAACAGGGGTGGTACACTGAAGCTTTCTTT,CASSLEQGWYTEAFF
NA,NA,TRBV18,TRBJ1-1,TGTGCCAGCTCACCGGACAGACTAAACACTGAAGCTTTCTTT,CASSPDRLNTEAFF
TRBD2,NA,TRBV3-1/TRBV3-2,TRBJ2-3,TGTGCCAGCAGCCTCACTAGCGGGGGCACAGATACGCAGTATTTT,CASSLTSGGTDTQYF
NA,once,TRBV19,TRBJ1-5,TGTGCCAGTAGTATCTGGGGCAGGGATCAGCCCCAGCATTTT,CASSIWGRDQPQHF
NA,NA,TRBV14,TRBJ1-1,TGTGCCAGCAGTCAAAGATTCGGGAGCGGGAGTGGTACTGAAGCTTTCTTT,CASSQRFGSGSGTEAFF
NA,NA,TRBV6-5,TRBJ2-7,TGTGCCGGTGGGGACACCTACGAGCAGTACTTC,CAGGDTYEQYF
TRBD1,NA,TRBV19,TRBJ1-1,TGTGCCAGTAGTATTTTGGGACAGGGTCCAGCTTTCTTT,CASSILGQGPAFF
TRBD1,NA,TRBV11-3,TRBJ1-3,TGTGCCAGCAGTACAGGGGTCGGAAACACCATATATTTT,CASSTGVGNTIYF
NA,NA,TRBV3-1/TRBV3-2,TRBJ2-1,TGTGCCAGCAGTTATAGGGGCAATTACAATGAGCAGTTCTTC,CASSYRGNYNEQFF
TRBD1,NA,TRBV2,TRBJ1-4,TGTGCCAGCAGAGCTACAGGGGGTCCTAATGAAAAACTGTTTTTT,CASRATGGPNEKLFF
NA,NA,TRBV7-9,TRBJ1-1,TGTGCCAGCAGCATGACAGTGAACACTGAAGCTTTCTTT,CASSMTVNTEAFF
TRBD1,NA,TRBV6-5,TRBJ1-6,TGTGCCAGCTCCGACAGGGAGTATAATTCACCCCTCCACTTT,CASSDREYNSPLHF
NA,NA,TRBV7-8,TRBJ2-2,TGTGCCAGCAGCTTGATCAAGCATACCGGGGAGCTGTTTTTT,CASSLIKHTGELFF
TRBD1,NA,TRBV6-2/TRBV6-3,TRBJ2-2,TGTGCCAGCAGTCCACAGGGGTTGGGGACCGGGGAGCTGTTTTTT,CASSPQGLGTGELFF
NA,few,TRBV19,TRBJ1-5,TGTGCCAGTAGCCCAGGGCACAATCAGCCCCAGCATTTT,CASSPGHNQPQHF
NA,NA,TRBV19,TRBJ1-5,TGTGCCAGTAGTTCCCGAGATGGAGGGTATAGCAATCAGCCCCAGCATTTT,CASSSRDGGYSNQPQHF
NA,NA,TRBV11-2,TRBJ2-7,TGTGCCAGCAGCTTAGAAAGAGGATCCTACGAGCAGTACTTC,CASSLERGSYEQYF
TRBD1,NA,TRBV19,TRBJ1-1,TGTGCCAGTAGTTCGACAGGGGGTTTTGCCACTGAAGCTTTCTTT,CASSSTGGFATEAFF
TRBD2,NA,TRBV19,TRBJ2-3,TGTGCCAGTAGCCCTAGCGGGGGGGCAGCAGATACGCAGTATTTT,CASSPSGGAADTQYF
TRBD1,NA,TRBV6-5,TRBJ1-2,TGTGCCAGCAGCGGTGCCGGGACAGGGGCCAATGGCTACACCTTC,CASSGAGTGANGYTF
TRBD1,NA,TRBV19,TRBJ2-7,TGTGCCAGTAGGGTCAGACAGGGGCCTACCTACGAGCAGTACTTC,CASRVRQGPTYEQYF
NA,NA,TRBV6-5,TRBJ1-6,TGTGCCAGCAGTTATCTGCGTGTGGTACATTCACCCCTCCACTTT,CASSYLRVVHSPLHF
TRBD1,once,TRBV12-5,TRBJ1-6,TGTGCTAGTGGTCTGGGACAGGGTCTGTCACCCCTCCACTTT,CASGLGQGLSPLHF
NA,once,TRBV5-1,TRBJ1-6,TGCGCCAGCAGTGTTACAGGGCAAATTTATGGCCTCCACTTT,CASSVTGQIYGLHF
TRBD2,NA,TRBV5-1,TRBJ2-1,TGCGCCAGCAGCGCCCGACTAGCGGGGGGATCATGGTTCGGCAATGAGCAGTTCTTC,CASSARLAGGSWFGNEQFF